This passage covers 6 T cell receptor beta chains from one sample sequenced in a study of T cell responses to AZD1222 COVID-19 vaccine. Profiling relied on immunoSEQ multiplex PCR, and the TCRdb table lists in-frame clones only, not all of them. Of roughly 140,000 clones listed, roughly 90% are singletons. The sequenced sample was peripheral blood, obtained 28 days after the second AZD1222 dose. These receptors were obtained from an adult who received the AZD1222 COVID-19 vaccine.

The chain is built from TRBV7-2 and TRBJ2-2; 8 nucleotides agree with TRBD2. This CDR3 has 16 residues. Germline CDR1 reads SGHTA; CDR2 reads FQGNSA. V gave up 2 bases and J gave up 5 bases; unmatched junction bases: 7. In DNA, the CDR3 is TGTGCCAGCAGCTTAATGAGGGGACTAGGAACCGGGGAGCTGTTTTTT. Translated: CASSLMRGLGTGELFF. Together with reference TRBV7-2 and TRBJ2-2, the CDR3 gives the full variable domain: GAGVSQSPSNKVTEKGKDVELRCDPISGHTALYWYRQSLGQGLEFLIYFQGNSAPDKSGLPSDRFSAERTGGSVSTLTIQRTQQEDSAVYLCASSLMRGLGTGELFFGEGSRLTVL.

The chain links TRBV7-9 to TRBJ1-4, with D tentatively TRBD1 (6 bases). This CDR3 has 13 residues. Germline V gene sequence: CDR1 SEHNR, CDR2 FQNEAQ (reference sequence). V dropped 8 bases and J dropped 6 bases, with 13 bases sitting between them. The CDR3 DNA follows: TGTGCCAGCGCACAGGGTTTCGATGAAAAACTGTTTTTT. This gives the protein CASAQGFDEKLFF.

J is TRBJ1-1 and V is TRBV7-9; 8 nucleotides line up with TRBD1. This CDR3 is built from 15 residues. After removal of 3 bases from V and 1 base from J, the junction contained 4 bases not matched to a gene. From germline, CDR1 is SEHNR and CDR2 FQNEAQ (reference sequence). The CDR3 DNA reads TGTGCCAGCAGCTTCGGCAGGGGGCGGAACACTGAAGCTTTCTTT. Translation: CASSFGRGRNTEAFF.

The V and J genes are TRBV7-8 and TRBJ1-3, with TRBD1 identical over 9 bases. This CDR3 has 15 amino acids. Looked up from germline, CDR1 is SGHVS and CDR2 is FQNEAQ. V shed 5 bases and J 0 bases; nucleotides not matched to a gene: 2. The chain's CDR3 is CASSRDRVSGNTIYF. The CDR3 region has the DNA TGTGCCAGCAGCCGGGACAGGGTCTCTGGAAACACCATATATTTT.

This chain uses TRBV7-2 with TRBJ2-3; D possibly corresponds to TRBD2 (6 bases). Trimming shortened V by 2 bases and J by 0 bases, and 12 bases separated the two germline ends. The CDR3 contains 16 residues. CDR1 and CDR2 (germline): SGHTA, FQGNSA. DNA for the CDR3: TGTGCCAGCAGCTTAATCGGGGGAACTAGCACAGATACGCAGTATTTT. It translates to CASSLIGGTSTDTQYF.

The rearrangement joins TRBV6-5 to TRBJ1-6; 7 positions agree with TRBD1. CDR1 and CDR2 (germline): MNHEY, SVGAGI. Germline trimming cut 0 bases from V and 14 bases from J; bases unmatched to any gene: 10. The CDR3 has 15 amino acids. CDR3 in DNA: TGTGCCAGCAGTTACTCTACAGGGGTGAAGGGGACCCTCCACTTT. It yields the protein CASSYSTGVKGTLHF.